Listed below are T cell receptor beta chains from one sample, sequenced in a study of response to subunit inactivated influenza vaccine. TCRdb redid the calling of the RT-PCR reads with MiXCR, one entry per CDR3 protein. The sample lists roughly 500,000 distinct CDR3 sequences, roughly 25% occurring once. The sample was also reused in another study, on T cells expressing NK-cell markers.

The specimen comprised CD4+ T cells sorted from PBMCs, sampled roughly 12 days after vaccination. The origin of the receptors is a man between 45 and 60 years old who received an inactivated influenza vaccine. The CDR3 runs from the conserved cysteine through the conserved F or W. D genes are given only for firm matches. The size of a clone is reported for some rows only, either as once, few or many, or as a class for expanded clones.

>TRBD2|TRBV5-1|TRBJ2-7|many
CASSAPPGLAGGLDEQYF
TGCGCCAGCAGCGCCCCCCCTGGGCTAGCGGGGGGCCTGGACGAGCAGTACTTC
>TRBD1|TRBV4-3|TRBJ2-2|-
CASSQDGQGTTGELFF
TGCGCCAGCAGCCAAGATGGACAGGGAACCACCGGGGAGCTGTTTTTT
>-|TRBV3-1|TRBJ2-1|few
CASSQPLASGEQFF
TGTGCCAGCAGCCAGCCCTTGGCAAGCGGCGAGCAGTTCTTC
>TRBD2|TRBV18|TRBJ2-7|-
CASSPKLPGLAGISYEQYF
TGTGCCAGCTCACCCAAACTACCGGGACTAGCGGGAATCTCCTACGAGCAGTACTTC
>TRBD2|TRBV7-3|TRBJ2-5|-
CASSPGGGLQETQYF
TGTGCCAGCAGCCCGGGGGGGGGACTCCAAGAGACCCAGTACTTC
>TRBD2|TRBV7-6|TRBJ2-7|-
CASSLGVAGDYEQYF
TGTGCCAGCAGCTTAGGTGTAGCGGGAGACTACGAGCAGTACTTC
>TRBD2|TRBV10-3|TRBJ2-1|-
CAISEKTSVMDEQFF
TGTGCCATCAGTGAAAAGACTAGCGTAATGGATGAGCAGTTCTTC
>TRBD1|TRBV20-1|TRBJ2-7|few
CSARPRTGAYEQYF
TGCAGTGCTAGACCCAGGACAGGGGCCTACGAGCAGTACTTC
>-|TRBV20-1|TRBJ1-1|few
CSASDAGLNTEAFF
TGCAGTGCTAGTGATGCAGGCCTGAACACTGAAGCTTTCTTT
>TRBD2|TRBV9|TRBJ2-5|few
CASSASGGAWETQYF
TGTGCCAGCAGCGCAAGCGGGGGGGCTTGGGAGACCCAGTACTTC
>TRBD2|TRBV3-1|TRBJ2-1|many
CASSQEIGPRLAGPLRNEQFF
TGTGCCAGCAGCCAAGAAATAGGCCCCCGCCTAGCGGGACCACTAAGGAATGAGCAGTTCTTC
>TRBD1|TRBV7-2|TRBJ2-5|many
CASSAVGQGWIETQYF
TGTGCCAGCAGCGCAGTGGGACAGGGTTGGATCGAGACCCAGTACTTC
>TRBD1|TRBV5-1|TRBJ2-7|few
CASSGSGTGGRGEQYF
TGCGCCAGCAGCGGCTCCGGGACAGGGGGAAGGGGCGAGCAGTACTTC
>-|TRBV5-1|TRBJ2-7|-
CASSTGPGYEQYF
TGCGCCAGCAGTACCGGTCCTGGCTACGAGCAGTACTTC
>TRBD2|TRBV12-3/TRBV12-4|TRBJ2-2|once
CASSKSGANTGELFF
TGTGCCAGCAGCAAAAGCGGGGCGAACACCGGGGAGCTGTTTTTT
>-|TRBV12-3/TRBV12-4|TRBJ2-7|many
CASSLASGRAYEQYF
TGTGCCAGCAGTCTAGCCTCGGGACGGGCCTACGAGCAGTACTTC
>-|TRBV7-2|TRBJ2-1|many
CASSEINNEQFF
TGTGCCAGCAGCGAAATCAACAATGAGCAGTTCTTC
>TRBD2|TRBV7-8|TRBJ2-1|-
CASSPTSGRTSEQFF
TGTGCCAGCAGCCCAACTAGCGGGAGGACCAGTGAGCAGTTCTTC
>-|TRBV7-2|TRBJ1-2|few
CASSFEFYYGYTF
TGTGCCAGCAGCTTTGAGTTCTACTATGGCTACACCTTC
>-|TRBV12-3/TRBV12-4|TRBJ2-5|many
CASSPGLVQETQYF
TGTGCCAGCAGTCCAGGACTTGTTCAAGAGACCCAGTACTTC
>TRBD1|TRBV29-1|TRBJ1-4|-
CSVATTGAGEKLFF
TGCAGCGTTGCTACTACAGGGGCAGGGGAAAAACTGTTTTTT
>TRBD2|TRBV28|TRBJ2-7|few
CASSPFGGEQYF
TGTGCCAGCAGCCCATTCGGGGGGGAGCAGTACTTC
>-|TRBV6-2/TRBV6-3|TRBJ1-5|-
CASSYSLTGHSSNQPQHF
TGTGCCAGCAGTTACTCGCTTACAGGTCATAGTAGCAATCAGCCCCAGCATTTT
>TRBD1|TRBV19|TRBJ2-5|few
CASKDRGQETQYF
TGTGCCAGTAAGGACAGGGGGCAAGAGACCCAGTACTTC
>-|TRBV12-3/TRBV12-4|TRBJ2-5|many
CASSSDSAGTQYF
TGTGCCAGCAGCTCGGACAGCGCGGGGACCCAGTACTTC
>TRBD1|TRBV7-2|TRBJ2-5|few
CASSGQGPETQYF
TGTGCCAGCAGCGGACAGGGGCCGGAGACCCAGTACTTC
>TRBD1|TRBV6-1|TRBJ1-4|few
CASSRQGINEKLFF
TGTGCCAGCAGTAGACAGGGGATAAATGAAAAACTGTTTTTT
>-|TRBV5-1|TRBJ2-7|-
CASSLTRSEQYF
TGCGCCAGCAGCTTGACAAGGAGCGAGCAGTACTTC
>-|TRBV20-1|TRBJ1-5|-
CSARQELNQPQHF
TGCAGTGCTAGACAGGAGCTGAATCAGCCCCAGCATTTT
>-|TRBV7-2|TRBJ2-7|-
CASSLSYLDEQYF
TGTGCCAGCAGCTTATCGTATCTCGACGAGCAGTACTTC
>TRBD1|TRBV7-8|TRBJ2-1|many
CASSPRQTGFKGNEQFF
TGTGCCAGCAGCCCCCGCCAGACAGGGTTTAAGGGCAATGAGCAGTTCTTC
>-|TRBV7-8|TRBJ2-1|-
CASSKGLKYNEQFF
TGTGCCAGCAGCAAGGGACTCAAGTACAATGAGCAGTTCTTC
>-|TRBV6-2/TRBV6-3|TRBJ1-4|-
CASSYRATNEKLFF
TGTGCCAGCAGTTACAGGGCTACCAATGAAAAACTGTTTTTT
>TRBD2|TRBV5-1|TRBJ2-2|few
CASSLAASGNTGELFF
TGCGCCAGCAGCTTGGCGGCTAGCGGAAACACCGGGGAGCTGTTTTTT
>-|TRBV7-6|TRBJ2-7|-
CASSLGSPGSSSYEQYF
TGTGCCAGCAGCTTAGGGAGTCCGGGGTCGAGCTCCTACGAGCAGTACTTC
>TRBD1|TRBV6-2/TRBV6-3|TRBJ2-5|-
CASSYRGRGLGYLETQYF
TGTGCCAGCAGTTACCGTGGCAGGGGGCTTGGGTACCTAGAGACCCAGTACTTC
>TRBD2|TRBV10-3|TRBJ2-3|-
CAISDPRLAGHTDTQYF
TGTGCCATCAGTGACCCGAGACTAGCGGGGCACACAGATACGCAGTATTTT
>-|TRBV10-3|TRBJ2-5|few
CAISELRSGETQYF
TGTGCCATCAGTGAGTTGCGGTCGGGGGAGACCCAGTACTTC
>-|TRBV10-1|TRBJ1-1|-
CASSERVATEAFF
TGCGCCAGCAGTGAACGGGTTGCCACTGAAGCTTTCTTT
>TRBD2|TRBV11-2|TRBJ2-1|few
CASSLGGSGSSYNEQFF
TGCGCCAGCAGCTTGGGGGGTAGCGGGTCTTCCTACAATGAGCAGTTCTTC